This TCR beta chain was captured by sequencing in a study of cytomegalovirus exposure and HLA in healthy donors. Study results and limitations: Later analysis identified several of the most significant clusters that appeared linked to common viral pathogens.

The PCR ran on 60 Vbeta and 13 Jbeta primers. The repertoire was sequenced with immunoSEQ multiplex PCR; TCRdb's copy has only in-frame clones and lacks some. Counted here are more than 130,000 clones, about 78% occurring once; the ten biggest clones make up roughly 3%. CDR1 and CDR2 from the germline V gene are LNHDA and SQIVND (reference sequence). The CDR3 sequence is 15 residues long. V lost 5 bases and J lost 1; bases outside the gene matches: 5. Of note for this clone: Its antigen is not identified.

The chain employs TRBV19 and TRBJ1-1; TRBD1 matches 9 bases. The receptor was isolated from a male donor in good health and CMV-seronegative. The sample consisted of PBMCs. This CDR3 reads CASSLPGQGNTEAFF. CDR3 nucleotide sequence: TGTGCCAGTAGTTTACCGGGACAGGGGAACACTGAAGCTTTCTTT.